One TCR beta chain is described in this entry. Antigen specificity is unknown. These data originate in a study of cytomegalovirus exposure and HLA in healthy donors. Study-wide results and limits: Presence/absence analyses assumed roughly uniform sequencing depth across donors. In vitro data verified three CMV-associated chains as specific for CMV antigens. The study put about 180 TCR beta chains on its list as cytomegalovirus-associated.

This PCR relied on a set of 60 Vbeta primers and 13 Jbeta primers. Clones were read by immunoSEQ multiplex PCR, and TCRdb kept only the in-frame ones, dropping some. The ten most abundant clones cover roughly 3.5% of a sample with around 120,000 clones. The TCR sequence derives from a man younger than 30 in good health and CMV-seronegative. Source material: PBMCs.

The CDR3 protein is CASSLLSLADYTDTQYF. The CDR3 DNA reads TGTGCCAGCTCATTACTTTCCCTGGCGGATTACACAGATACGCAGTATTTT. V and J are TRBV18 and TRBJ2-3; D unclear. Germline V gives CDR1 KGHSH, CDR2 LQKENI. CDR3 length: 17 residues. The V gene lost 5 bases and the J gene lost 2 bases, with 20 bases spanning the gap.